These 11 T cell receptor beta chains came from one sample sequenced in a study of CD8+CD57+ T cells in acquired aplastic anemia. Before being chosen for sequencing, patients had shown CD8+CD57+ cell expansion by flow cytometry. The template used for profiling TCR beta VDJ and CDR3 was genomic DNA. TCRdb reanalysed the reads using MiXCR and keeps one entry per CDR3 protein. The sample yields under 500,000 distinct CDR3 sequences, around 30% seen once. Sequencing was carried out using sorted CD4+, CD8+, or CD8+CD57+ T cells (not recorded which) from PBMCs. The origin of the receptors is a human donor with aplastic anemia.

This clonotype was counted ten times or more. The V gene is TRBV29-1, the J gene TRBJ1-4; a possible D gene is TRBD1 (5 bases). Trimming took off 7 bases at V and 2 bases at J, with 8 bases between the two ends. Per germline, CDR1 SQVTM and CDR2 ANQGSEA. This CDR3 has 12 residues. CDR3 protein: CSGRGTNEKLFF. In nucleotides, the CDR3 is TGCAGCGGCCGGGGGACTAATGAAAAACTGTTTTTT.

This chain joins TRBV29-1 and TRBJ2-6; D may be TRBD1 (6 bases). Germline values: CDR1 SQVTM, CDR2 ANQGSEA. Trimming left V 4 bases short and J 0 bases short, with 7 bases between. This CDR3 contains 14 residues. The CDR3 DNA reads as TGCAGCGTTGTAGGGGGCTCTGGGGCCAACGTCCTGACTTTC. Residues: CSVVGGSGANVLTF.

This chain links TRBV6-5 with TRBJ1-6; D remains ambiguous. Germline lookup yields CDR1 MNHEY and CDR2 SVGAGI. The V end was cut by 4 bases, the J end by 6 bases, with 10 bases between. The CDR3 sequence is 14 residues long. The CDR3 DNA is TGTGCCAGCAGTTCGGAGGGTATTAATTCACCCCTCCACTTT. Its protein is CASSSEGINSPLHF.

The table lists this clonotype with many counts. Written as DNA, the CDR3 is TGTGCCAGCAGAAGACAGCCAACGTCTGGAAACACCATATATTTT. Translated: CASRRQPTSGNTIYF. This chain connects TRBV2 to TRBJ1-3, with D perhaps matching TRBD1 (5 bases). Germline values: CDR1 SNHLY, CDR2 FYNNEI. Trimming took 6 bases from V and 1 from J, leaving 13 bases between them. The CDR3 is made up of 15 amino acids.

CDR3 bases: TGTGCCAGCAGTAAGCGAGGGGCCAGTGGAAACACCATATATTTT. Amino acids: CASSKRGASGNTIYF. This chain links TRBV6-1 with TRBJ1-3; D may be TRBD1 (5 bases). Germline CDR1 is MNHNS and CDR2 is SASEGT. CDR3 length equals 15 residues. The ends were cut back, 5 bases at V and 3 bases at J, with 14 bases in the middle.

This sequence joins TRBV9 and TRBJ2-1, with 9 nucleotides matching TRBD1. CDR3 length equals 15 residues. The junction had 4 bases not matched to a gene; V was cut back by 0 bases and J by 6 bases. Germline V CDR1 and CDR2: SGDLS, YYNGEE. The CDR3 loop reads CASSVAGQGSNEQFF. For the CDR3, the DNA is TGTGCCAGCAGCGTAGCGGGACAGGGAAGCAATGAGCAGTTCTTC.

This clonotype appeared many times. The chain has TRBV6-5 and TRBJ2-7; unclear D gene. The CDR3 spans 13 residues. The V end was cut by 7 bases, the J end by 0 bases, with 10 bases between. Germline V lookup: CDR1 MNHEY, CDR2 SVGAGI. The CDR3, as DNA: TGTGCCAGCAAGAAACAGAGCTCCTACGAGCAGTACTTC. This translates into CASKKQSSYEQYF.

This clonotype has a count of ten or more. At one end, the junction sequence differs from germline, possibly due to a read error. V gene TRBV2 combines with J gene TRBJ1-5, with 7 positions matching TRBD1. Germline V lookup: CDR1 SNHLY, CDR2 FYNNEI. The CDR3 has 15 residues. The CDR3 region is CASSENTGAQGQGDF. Written as DNA, the CDR3 is TGTGCCAGCAGTGAAAACACGGGGGCCCAAGGTCAGGGGGATTTT.

V gene TRBV4-2 combines with J gene TRBJ2-2, with D hard to call. CDR1 and CDR2 (germline): LGHNA, YNFKEQ. The CDR3 consists of 15 residues. Trimming pared 1 base from V and 0 bases from J, leaving 6 bases between. The CDR3, as DNA: TGTGCCAGCAGCCAAGTGGCTTCGAACACCGGGGAGCTGTTTTTT. Translation gives CASSQVASNTGELFF.

Comment on this clonotype: Being one base from a much bigger clone, this may be a read error. The rearrangement links TRBV10-3 to TRBJ1-5; no clear D gene. The germline V and J ends were trimmed by 5 bases and 6 bases, with 11 bases remaining between them. The germline V gene encodes CDR1 ENHRY and CDR2 SYGVKD. The CDR3 spans 13 residues. DNA of the CDR3: TGTGCCATCAGTTGGAACCAAGGTCAGCCCCAGCATTTT. This codes for CAISWNQGQPQHF.

The chain has TRBV12-3 or TRBV12-4 and TRBJ2-5, with 7 bases that match TRBD2. The V segment lost 8 bases and the J segment 1 base; nucleotides outside the gene matches: 7. The CDR3 sequence is 14 residues long. Written as DNA, the CDR3 is TGTGCCAGCCTAGGGACTACCTCCCAAGAGACCCAGTACTTC. This gives the protein CASLGTTSQETQYF.